This T cell receptor beta chain comes out of a study of cytomegalovirus exposure and HLA in healthy donors. This clone was detected only a few times. No antigen is known for it. In the same sample, other DNA sequences code for this CDR3. Each donor was nominally healthy when sampled (though unrecorded immune exposures were likely). PCR involved 60 Vbeta and 13 Jbeta primers. Clones were sequenced by immunoSEQ multiplex PCR, and TCRdb holds only the in-frame ones, with some missing. Of under 200,000 clones in the sample, over 65% are singletons; the top ten hold less than 3%. Findings and limits, study-wide: Researchers catalogued about 160 TCR beta chains as cytomegalovirus-associated. A later analysis reportedly found fewer N-insertions in an Asian-associated ancestry cluster than the roughly 670-donor mean. For most TCR sequences rarity was the rule, although some public TCRs occurred in many donors.

The CDR3 contains 15 residues. Germline V gives CDR1 SGHNT, CDR2 YYREEE (reference sequence). V trimming: 0 bases; J trimming: 0 bases; junction bases outside the gene matches: 1. This clonotype was obtained from a woman aged 35 to 49 in good health and CMV-seropositive. The sequencing input was PBMCs. The chain couples TRBV5-4 to TRBJ2-3, with 7 bases fitting TRBD2. The CDR3, as DNA: TGTGCCAGCAGCTTGGCTAGCGGAAGCACAGATACGCAGTATTTT. Residues: CASSLASGSTDTQYF.